These 25 T cell receptor beta chains originate from one sample sequenced in a study of type 1 regulatory T cells. TCRdb reanalysed the reads using MiXCR and keeps one entry per CDR3 protein. This table has over 90,000 distinct CDR3 sequences, around 30% appearing once. The source material was CD4+ T cells, either the whole sample or a sorted fraction (not recorded which). The source is a human donor in good health.

The rearrangement links TRBV9 to TRBJ2-7; 10 nucleotides line up with TRBD1. CDR1 and CDR2 (germline): SGDLS, YYNGEE. V lost 2 bases to trimming and J lost 3 bases; unmatched junction nucleotides: 2. The CDR3 loop spans 14 amino acids. The CDR3 nucleotides read TGTGCCAGCAGCGTGGGACAGGGGAACTACGAGCAGTACTTC. Amino acids: CASSVGQGNYEQYF.

The V gene is TRBV29-1, the J gene TRBJ2-7; tentative D call: TRBD1 (6 bases). Germline-derived CDR1 and CDR2 are SQVTM and ANQGSEA. V lost 6 bases, J lost 4 bases, and 13 bases lay in between. The CDR3 covers 12 residues. The CDR3 region is CSVELQGYEQYF. The CDR3, as DNA: TGCAGCGTCGAATTACAGGGTTACGAGCAGTACTTC.

This clonotype has more than one count but fewer than ten. The chain joins TRBV10-3 to TRBJ2-7; D is uncertain. This CDR3 has 12 residues. The germline CDR1 and CDR2 sequences are ENHRY and SYGVKD. V lost 5 bases and J 2 bases, leaving 7 bases between the germline ends. The CDR3 sequence: CAISLGTYEQYF. For the CDR3, the DNA is TGTGCCATCAGTCTAGGAACCTACGAGCAGTACTTC.

On this clonotype itself: One end of the junction varies from germline; a read error may be responsible. The chain carries TRBV20-1 and TRBJ2-1; 9 bases line up with TRBD2. The CDR3 has 14 amino acids. CDR1 and CDR2 (germline): DFQATT, SNEGSKA (reference sequence). The CDR3 coding sequence is TGCAGTGCGAGAGGCCTAGCGGGATACAATGAGCAGTTCTTC. The encoded protein is CSARGLAGYNEQFF.

The chain recombines TRBV11-2 with TRBJ2-1; D possibly corresponds to TRBD1 (6 bases). Germline V gene data show CDR1 as SGHAT and CDR2 as FQNNGV. CDR3 size: 16 residues. V shed 3 bases and J shed 5 bases, with 17 bases lying between them. DNA of the CDR3: TGTGCCAGCAGCTTGGACATAGTGGGACATAACAATGAGCAGTTCTTC. This translates into CASSLDIVGHNNEQFF. Complete variable domain (other parts from reference TRBV11-2 and TRBJ2-1): EAGVAQSPRYKIIEKRQSVAFWCNPISGHATLYWYQQILGQGPKLLIQFQNNGVVDDSQLPKDRFSAERLKGVDSTLKIQPAKLEDSAVYLCASSLDIVGHNNEQFFGPGTRLTVL.

This clonotype turned up a few times. The chain carries TRBV7-9 and TRBJ2-5; D gene unclear. The V and J ends lost 5 bases and 3 bases respectively, with 19 bases between them. The CDR3 runs to 16 residues. The V gene's germline CDR1 is SEHNR and CDR2 FQNEAQ (reference sequence). CDR3 region: CASSPLLGPREETQYF. DNA for the CDR3: TGTGCCAGCAGCCCCCTTTTGGGCCCCCGGGAAGAGACCCAGTACTTC.

J is TRBJ2-7 and V is TRBV14; D is uncertain. The CDR3 has 14 residues. CDR1 SGHDN and CDR2 FVKESK come from the germline V gene. Trimming removed 0 bases at V and 5 bases at J, with 11 bases between. The CDR3 DNA sequence: TGTGCCAGCAGCCAAGAGGTTGTGTTGGACGAGCAGTACTTC. This codes for CASSQEVVLDEQYF.

This clonotype came up a few times. The genes are TRBV25-1 and TRBJ2-5, with D uncertain. This CDR3 has 11 amino acids. Per germline, CDR1 MGHDK and CDR2 SYGVNS. Between the trimmed V and J ends, which lost 6 bases and 3 bases, there was a span of 5 bases. CDR3 loop: CASRGKETQYF. CDR3 nucleotide sequence: TGTGCCAGCAGAGGGAAAGAGACCCAGTACTTC.

The chain is built from TRBV27 and TRBJ2-7; TRBD1 matches at 9 bases. V was clipped by 5 bases and J by 4 bases; unmatched bases: 12. Germline V gene lookup returns CDR1 MNHEY and CDR2 SMNVEV (reference sequence). CDR3 length: 16 amino acids. The DNA of the CDR3 is TGTGCCAGCAGTCCTTTGGGTGGGACAGGGTGGTACGAGCAGTACTTC. Protein sequence: CASSPLGGTGWYEQYF.

This sequence joins TRBV12-3 or TRBV12-4 and TRBJ1-4; D gene unclear. V lost 5 bases, J lost 8 bases, and 12 bases lay in between. The CDR3 length is 13 residues. The CDR3 loop reads CASSVNIAEKLFF. CDR3 bases: TGTGCCAGCAGTGTAAACATTGCCGAAAAACTGTTTTTT.

This clonotype was found a few times. J is TRBJ2-2 and V is TRBV20-1; D may be TRBD2 (6 bases). CDR3 length: 16 amino acids. V was clipped by 0 bases and J by 0 bases, with 11 bases between them. The V gene's germline CDR1 is DFQATT and CDR2 SNEGSKA (reference sequence). CDR3 bases: TGCAGTGCTAGAGATCCGGGAGTAGCGAACACCGGGGAGCTGTTTTTT. Protein product: CSARDPGVANTGELFF.

V usage is TRBV3-1 and J usage is TRBJ1-6; D gene uncertain. The V end lost 0 bases, the J end lost 7 bases, and 7 bases lay between the germline ends. The V gene's germline CDR1 is LGHDT and CDR2 YNNKEL (reference sequence). CDR3 size: 14 residues. The CDR3 here is CASSQETQNSPLHF. The DNA of the CDR3 is TGTGCCAGCAGCCAAGAGACCCAGAATTCACCCCTCCACTTT.

The gene calls are TRBV5-1 and TRBJ2-2, with D uncertain. The CDR3 loop spans 17 amino acids. In germline, CDR1 is SGHRS, CDR2 YFSETQ. Trimming left V 4 bases short and J 3 bases short, with 19 bases between. The CDR3 nucleotides read TGCGCCAGCAGCGTCCCCACGAGAGATTTTGACACCGGGGAGCTGTTTTTT. Translated: CASSVPTRDFDTGELFF.

The V and J genes are TRBV20-1 and TRBJ2-3; TRBD2 aligns across 11 bases. The CDR3 length is 15 residues. V shed 3 bases, J shed 2 bases, and the junction held 4 bases outside the gene matches. CDR1 DFQATT and CDR2 SNEGSKA come from the germline V gene (reference sequence). The CDR3 sequence: CSASLLAGVTDTQYF. In DNA form, the CDR3 reads TGCAGTGCTAGTTTACTAGCGGGAGTCACAGATACGCAGTATTTT.

This clonotype was recorded a few times. The chain couples TRBV7-2 to TRBJ2-7; maybe TRBD1 (5 bases). This CDR3 has 13 residues. The V end was cut by 5 bases, the J end by 2 bases, with 10 bases between. Per germline, CDR1 SGHTA and CDR2 FQGNSA. CDR3 sequence (DNA): TGTGCCAGCAGCCCCGGCAGGGCCTACGAGCAGTACTTC. Encoded protein: CASSPGRAYEQYF.

This clonotype was recorded a few times. V is TRBV7-8 and J is TRBJ2-1, with 10 nucleotides matching TRBD2. The germline V gene has CDR1 SGHVS and CDR2 FQNEAQ. The junction had 4 bases not matched to a gene; V was cut back by 6 bases and J by 5 bases. This CDR3 contains 14 residues. The CDR3: CASRPGLADNEQFF. The CDR3 coding sequence is TGTGCCAGCAGGCCAGGACTAGCGGACAATGAGCAGTTCTTC.

This clonotype was seen more than once but under ten times. This rearrangement joins TRBV24-1 to TRBJ2-3; tentative D call: TRBD1 (6 bases). The ends were cut back, 10 bases at V and 6 bases at J, with 10 bases in the middle. This CDR3 has 11 amino acids. Germline V CDR1 and CDR2: KGHDR, SFDVKD. The CDR3 bases are TGTGCCACTCAACAGGGCGATACGCAGTATTTT. This gives the protein CATQQGDTQYF.

This clonotype was seen only a few times. V gene TRBV7-9 combines with J gene TRBJ2-2, with no clear D. Germline values: CDR1 SEHNR, CDR2 FQNEAQ (reference sequence). Trimming left V 8 bases short and J 4 bases short, with 11 bases between. This CDR3 spans 13 amino acids. Written as DNA, the CDR3 is TGTGCCAGCGGAACCCTCGGCACCGGGGAGCTGTTTTTT. It codes for CASGTLGTGELFF.

V gene TRBV19 combines with J gene TRBJ1-5; the match to TRBD1 covers 10 bases. The CDR3 contains 18 residues. V trimming: 6 bases; J trimming: 4 bases; junction bases outside the gene matches: 15. CDR1 LNHDA and CDR2 SQIVND come from the germline V gene (reference sequence). CDR3 in amino acids: CASRPYRDRGFLNQPQHF. The CDR3 nucleotides are TGTGCCAGTAGACCTTACCGGGACAGGGGATTTTTAAATCAGCCCCAGCATTTT.

This clonotype came up a few times. The rearrangement joins TRBV12-3 or TRBV12-4 to TRBJ2-3, with D hard to call. V was trimmed by 5 bases and J by 4 bases, leaving 13 bases between them. This CDR3 comprises 14 residues. The CDR3 here is CASSPRIFPDTQYF. CDR3 DNA: TGTGCCAGCAGTCCGCGAATCTTTCCAGATACGCAGTATTTT.

The V call is TRBV5-5, the J call TRBJ2-2, with D tentatively TRBD1 (5 bases). This CDR3 is 13 amino acids long. Per germline, CDR1 SGHKS and CDR2 YYEKEE (reference sequence). Deletions cut 0 bases from V and 6 bases from J, with 6 bases between. DNA for the CDR3: TGTGCCAGCAGCTTGGAAGGGGCCGGGGAGCTGTTTTTT. Its protein is CASSLEGAGELFF.

The chain employs TRBV13 and TRBJ2-7, with D perhaps TRBD2 (6 bases). The germline CDR1 and CDR2 sequences are PRHDT and FYEKMQ (reference sequence). The ends were cut back, 3 bases at V and 2 bases at J, with 14 bases in the middle. The CDR3 is made up of 15 amino acids. The CDR3 reads CASSFSLALAYEQYF. The CDR3 coding sequence is TGTGCCAGCAGCTTCAGTCTAGCGCTAGCCTACGAGCAGTACTTC. The full variable domain, in which reference TRBV13 and TRBJ2-7 provide the parts outside the CDR3, is AAGVIQSPRHLIKEKRETATLKCYPIPRHDTVYWYQQGPGQDPQFLISFYEKMQSDKGSIPDRFSAQQFSDYHSELNMSSLELGDSALYFCASSFSLALAYEQYFGPGTRLTVT.

The gene calls are TRBV6-1 and TRBJ2-2; D unclear. Trimming removed 8 bases from V and 1 base from J, with 8 bases in between. The CDR3 runs 13 residues. Per the germline V gene, CDR1 is MNHNS and CDR2 is SASEGT. This CDR3 reads CASGWQNTGELFF. The DNA of the CDR3 is TGTGCCAGCGGGTGGCAGAACACCGGGGAGCTGTTTTTT.

This clonotype has just one count. The V and J genes are TRBV19 and TRBJ2-2; D unclear. The CDR3 is 13 amino acids. Per the germline V gene, CDR1 is LNHDA and CDR2 is SQIVND (reference sequence). The V end was cut by 5 bases, the J end by 5 bases, with 9 bases between. The CDR3 loop is CASSVSKTGELFF. CDR3 coding DNA: TGTGCCAGTAGTGTTAGTAAGACCGGGGAGCTGTTTTTT.

The chain carries TRBV7-9 and TRBJ2-7; 10 nucleotides agree with TRBD2. The germline V gene has CDR1 SEHNR and CDR2 FQNEAQ (reference sequence). This CDR3 has 14 amino acids. V was pared by 3 bases and J by 8 bases, with 7 bases of the junction left unmatched. DNA of the CDR3: TGTGCCAGCAGCTTGCAGGCTAGCGGGAGCAAGCAGTACTTC. Protein product: CASSLQASGSKQYF.